The 13 T cell receptor beta chains below were found in one sample sequenced in a study of vaccination and CD4 T cells after COVID-19. Regarding treatment: 10-day PBMC culture with coronavirus spike peptide pools or control peptides (ViraFEST assay). An Oncomine TCR Beta short-read assay was used to sequence the DNA from cultured CD4+ T cells. TCRdb reprocessed the PCR reads with MiXCR, giving one entry per CDR3 protein. The profile covers approximately 12,000 distinct CDR3 sequences, with 40% to 50% appearing a single time and roughly 15% taken by the ten largest. These receptors have no known antigen. The sequenced sample was CD4+ T cells from blood, cultured in vitro. These receptors came from a human donor who had recovered from COVID-19.

This clonotype has more than one count but fewer than ten. This sequence joins TRBV30 and TRBJ1-2, with 12 bases lining up with TRBD1. Germline CDR1 is GTSNPN and CDR2 is SVGIG (reference sequence). The CDR3 consists of 16 residues. V lost 1 base to trimming and J lost 2 bases; unmatched junction nucleotides: 5. CDR3 protein: CAWSAQGQGANYGYTF. CDR3 DNA: TGTGCCTGGAGTGCACAGGGACAGGGGGCAAACTATGGCTACACCTTC.

The chain combines TRBV7-8 with TRBJ2-5; TRBD1 matches at 7 bases. CDR1 and CDR2 (germline): SGHVS, FQNEAQ. CDR3 length: 14 amino acids. After removal of 3 bases from V and 1 base from J, the junction contained 2 bases not matched to a gene. The CDR3: CASSFGTAQETQYF. The CDR3 bases are TGTGCCAGCAGCTTTGGGACAGCCCAAGAGACCCAGTACTTC.

This clonotype was counted between two and nine times. J is TRBJ1-5 and V is TRBV7-8; no firm D call. The CDR3 has 14 amino acids. V lost 1 base and J 2 bases, leaving 6 bases between the germline ends. CDR1 SGHVS and CDR2 FQNEAQ come from the germline V gene. CDR3 protein: CASSLEAGNQPQHF. CDR3 bases: TGTGCCAGCAGCTTAGAGGCAGGCAATCAGCCCCAGCATTTT.

The chain carries TRBV5-1 and TRBJ2-5; perhaps TRBD2 as D (6 bases). V was clipped by 4 bases and J by 2 bases, with 6 bases between them. From germline, CDR1 is SGHRS and CDR2 YFSETQ. The CDR3 covers 12 residues. CDR3 nucleotide sequence: TGCGCCAGCAGCGGAGGGCAAGAGACCCAGTACTTC. This translates into CASSGGQETQYF.

CDR3 coding DNA: TGTGCCAGCAGCTTAAATGTTGAGGATACGCAGTATTTT. Translated: CASSLNVEDTQYF. The chain joins TRBV7-3 to TRBJ2-3, with D uncertain. Per germline, CDR1 SGHTA and CDR2 FQGTGA. This CDR3 has 13 residues. The germline V and J ends were trimmed by 1 base and 6 bases, with 8 bases remaining between them.

This clonotype turned up a few times. The V call is TRBV20-1, the J call TRBJ2-5; no definite D call. The CDR3 consists of 15 residues. V lost 3 bases to trimming and J lost 0 bases, with 14 bases between them. Per germline, CDR1 DFQATT and CDR2 SNEGSKA (reference sequence). CDR3 residues: CSASRSWVYQETQYF. CDR3 nucleotide sequence: TGCAGTGCTAGTCGTAGCTGGGTGTACCAAGAGACCCAGTACTTC.

The J gene is TRBJ2-7, the V gene TRBV2; D unclear. The germline CDR1 and CDR2 sequences are SNHLY and FYNNEI. Trimming pared 9 bases from V and 4 bases from J, leaving 10 bases between. The CDR3 consists of 11 residues. The CDR3 is CASAEAYEQYF. DNA of the CDR3: TGTGCCAGTGCCGAAGCTTACGAGCAGTACTTC.

The rearrangement joins TRBV6-1 to TRBJ1-6; 9 bases are shared with TRBD1. With 5 bases clipped from V and 7 bases from J, the junction kept 3 bases outside the gene matches. The CDR3 covers 14 residues. Germline CDR1 MNHNS, CDR2 SASEGT. The CDR3 loop reads CASSTGTGNSPLHF. DNA of the CDR3: TGTGCCAGCAGTACCGGGACAGGGAATTCACCCCTCCACTTT.

V gene TRBV7-2 combines with J gene TRBJ2-2; D perhaps matches TRBD2 (5 bases). CDR3 length: 13 residues. Germline V gene lookup returns CDR1 SGHTA and CDR2 FQGNSA. V lost 5 bases and J 6 bases, leaving 10 bases between the germline ends. The CDR3 spells CASSILDPGELFF. In DNA form, the CDR3 reads TGTGCCAGCAGCATACTAGACCCCGGGGAGCTGTTTTTT.

The chain uses TRBV20-1 and TRBJ2-1; TRBD2 might be the D (5 bases). The CDR3 is made up of 13 amino acids. Per the germline V gene, CDR1 is DFQATT and CDR2 is SNEGSKA (reference sequence). Trimming shortened V by 7 bases and J by 0 bases, and 10 bases separated the two germline ends. In DNA, the CDR3 is TGCAGTGGTAAGCGGAACTCCTACAATGAGCAGTTCTTC. It is translated as CSGKRNSYNEQFF.

The chain links TRBV20-1 to TRBJ2-4; maybe TRBD2 (5 bases). V shed 3 bases and J shed 8 bases, with 14 bases lying between them. The germline gives CDR1 DFQATT, CDR2 SNEGSKA (reference sequence). This CDR3 is built from 13 residues. The CDR3 protein is CSASRRLEDIQYF. CDR3 coding DNA: TGCAGTGCTAGTAGACGGTTGGAGGACATTCAGTACTTC.

DNA of the CDR3: TGTGCCAGCACACGTGGGTTATACGACGATCAGCCCCAGCATTTT. Protein product: CASTRGLYDDQPQHF. The chain is built from TRBV7-2 and TRBJ1-5; D remains ambiguous. This CDR3 region has 15 residues. The germline V and J ends were trimmed by 7 bases and 5 bases, with 18 bases remaining between them. The germline gives CDR1 SGHTA, CDR2 FQGNSA.

The chain couples TRBV2 to TRBJ1-5; 12 nucleotides align to TRBD1. CDR3 length equals 15 residues. The V gene's germline CDR1 is SNHLY and CDR2 FYNNEI. Losses at the gene ends were 0 bases for V and 11 bases for J; bases not matched to a gene: 5. The CDR3 DNA reads as TGTGCCAGCAGTGAAGCGGGACAGGGGGCGGTGGCCCAGCATTTT. This sequence encodes CASSEAGQGAVAQHF.